This T cell receptor beta chain stems from a study of blood T cell repertoires in COVID-19. Looking at the study overall: Sites across the United States, Italy and Spain contributed samples from acute and convalescent COVID-19. The analysed material was cDNA or gDNA that came from T cells, B-cell-depleted T cells, or PBMCs.

This clone was counted between two and nine times. Methods used by the authors: Cell counts per sample came from amplifying reference gene primers. Generated by immunoSEQ multiplex PCR, the TCRdb table keeps only in-frame clones and is missing some. For V, J and clone size, that table is used; D and trimming come from the DNA. This sample has 150,000 to 200,000 clones; around 79% occur once, and the top ten carry approximately 13%. Sample: peripheral blood. This clonotype originated in a man between 45 and 60 years old who had recovered from COVID-19.

The CDR3 is CASSWTSGFYEQYF. The DNA for the CDR3 is TGTGCCAGTAGCTGGACTAGCGGCTTCTACGAGCAGTACTTC. V and J are TRBV19 and TRBJ2-7; TRBD2 matches 10 bases. CDR1 and CDR2 (germline): LNHDA, SQIVND (reference sequence). The junction had 5 bases not matched to a gene; V was cut back by 6 bases and J by 3 bases. The CDR3 loop spans 14 amino acids.